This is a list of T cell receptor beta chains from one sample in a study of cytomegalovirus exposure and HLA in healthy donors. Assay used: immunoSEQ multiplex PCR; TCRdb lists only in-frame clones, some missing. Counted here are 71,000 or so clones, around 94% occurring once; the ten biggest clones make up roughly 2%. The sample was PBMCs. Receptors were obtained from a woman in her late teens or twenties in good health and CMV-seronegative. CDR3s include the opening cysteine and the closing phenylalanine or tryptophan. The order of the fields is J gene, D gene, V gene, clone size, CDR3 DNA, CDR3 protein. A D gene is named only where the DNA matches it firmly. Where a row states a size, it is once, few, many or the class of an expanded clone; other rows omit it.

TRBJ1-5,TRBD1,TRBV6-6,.,TGTGCCAGCAGTCTAAACCAGGGGGCTCAGCCCCAGCATTTT,CASSLNQGAQPQHF
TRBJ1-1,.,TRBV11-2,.,TGTGCCAGCAGCTTAGATCGGGGGTTCGCTTTCTTT,CASSLDRGFAFF
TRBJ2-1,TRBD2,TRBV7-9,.,TGTGCCAGCAGCTTAGCCCCCAGACTAGCGGACAATGAGCAGTTCTTC,CASSLAPRLADNEQFF
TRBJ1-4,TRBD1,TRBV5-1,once,TGCGCCAGCAGCTTGTATCCGACAGGGGTCTTTCGGGGTGATGAAAAACTGTTTTTT,CASSLYPTGVFRGDEKLFF
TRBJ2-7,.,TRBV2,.,TGTGCCAGCTCCGAGGGGGGGTATATCGGCTACGAGCAGTACTTC,CASSEGGYIGYEQYF
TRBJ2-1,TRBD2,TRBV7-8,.,TGTGCCAGCAGCCTCCGGACTAGCGGGACAGGCGACTACAATGAGCAGTTCTTC,CASSLRTSGTGDYNEQFF
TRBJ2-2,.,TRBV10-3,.,TGTGCCATCAGTGAGACCCTTAACTATGCTTTGGCCGGCGGGGAGCTGTTTTTT,CAISETLNYALAGGELFF
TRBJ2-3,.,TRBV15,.,TGTGCCACCAGCAGAGATGGGGCGGGGTACACAGATACGCAGTATTTT,CATSRDGAGYTDTQYF
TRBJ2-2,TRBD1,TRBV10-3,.,TGTGCCATCAGTGAGTCCAGAGACAGGGTGTACACCGGGGAGCTGTTTTTT,CAISESRDRVYTGELFF
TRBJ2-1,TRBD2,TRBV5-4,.,TGTGCCAGCAGCTCTCGGACTAGCGGGAGCTACTGGATCTTC,CASSSRTSGSYWIF
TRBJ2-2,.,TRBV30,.,TGTGCCTGGATCAATCACAGGGCGAACGGGGAGCTGTTTTTT,CAWINHRANGELFF
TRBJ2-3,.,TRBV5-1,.,TGCGCCAGCCAGCCCACAGGGATCGGCACAGATACGCAGTATTTT,CASQPTGIGTDTQYF
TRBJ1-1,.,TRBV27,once,TGTGCCAGCAGTTTATCAGGGGTGAACACTGAAGCTTTCTTT,CASSLSGVNTEAFF
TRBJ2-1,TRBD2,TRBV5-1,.,TGCGCCAGCAGCTCGTATAGCGGGAGGAATGAGCAGTTCTTC,CASSSYSGRNEQFF
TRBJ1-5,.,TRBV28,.,TGTGCCACACGGTGGGGACTGGGGATAAGGCCCCAGCATTTT,CATRWGLGIRPQHF
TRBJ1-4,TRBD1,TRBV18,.,TGTGCCAGCTCACCGGGTGGACAGGGGCTCGAAAAACTGTTTTTT,CASSPGGQGLEKLFF
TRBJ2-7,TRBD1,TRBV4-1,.,TGCGCCAGCAGCCATTACCTGACAGGGGGAAACTACGAGCAGTACTTC,CASSHYLTGGNYEQYF
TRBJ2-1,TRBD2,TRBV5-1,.,TGCGCCAGCAGCTTGGCCCCGGCGGGGGGATACAATGAGCAGTTCTTC,CASSLAPAGGYNEQFF
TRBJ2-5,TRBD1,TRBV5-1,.,TGCGCCAGCAGCCCGGGACAGGGGGAGGCGACCCAGTACTTC,CASSPGQGEATQYF
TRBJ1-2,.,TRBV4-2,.,TGTGCCAGCAGCCATTGGAGCCTTAACTATGGCTACACCTTC,CASSHWSLNYGYTF
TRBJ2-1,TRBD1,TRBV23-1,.,TGCGCCAGCAGTCCGGGACAGGGGGCCGCCGATGATAATGAGCAGTTCTTC,CASSPGQGAADDNEQFF
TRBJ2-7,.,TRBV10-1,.,TGCGCCAGCAGTTTAAACAGGGTAGGAACCTACGAGCAGTACTTC,CASSLNRVGTYEQYF
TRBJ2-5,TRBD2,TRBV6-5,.,TGTGCCAGCAGCCCGGGACTAGCGGATCAAGAGACCCAGTACTTC,CASSPGLADQETQYF
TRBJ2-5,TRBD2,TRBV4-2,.,TGTGCCAGCAGCCAAGGGGGGACTAGCGGGGCAGAGACCCAGTACTTC,CASSQGGTSGAETQYF
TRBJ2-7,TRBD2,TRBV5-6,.,TGTGCCAGCAGCTTTCGGGGACTAGCTTACGAGCAGTACTTC,CASSFRGLAYEQYF
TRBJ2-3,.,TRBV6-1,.,TGTGCCAGCAGTGAAGCGGGAGGGGGGGCCCCAGATACGCAGTATTTT,CASSEAGGGAPDTQYF
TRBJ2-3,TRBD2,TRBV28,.,TGTGCCAGCAGTTCAGCGGGAGCTAGCACAGATACGCAGTATTTT,CASSSAGASTDTQYF
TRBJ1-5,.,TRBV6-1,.,TGTGCCAGCAGTGAAACGCCGGGGGGCAATCAGCCCCAGCATTTT,CASSETPGGNQPQHF
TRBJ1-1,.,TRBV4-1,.,TGCGCCAGCAGCCAATATCCCCACACTGAAGCTTTCTTT,CASSQYPHTEAFF